What follows is one TCR beta chain and its context. Its cognate antigen is unknown. Germline V gene lookup returns CDR1 SQVTM and CDR2 ANQGSEA. CDR3 size: 13 residues. Each TCR library consumed around 3.5 ug of total RNA. After re-calling the 5' RACE reads, TCRdb lists one entry per CDR3 protein, DNA absent. The data include over 150,000 distinct CDR3 sequences; the top ten clones carry about 2.4%. This sample is part of a study of monozygotic twins with inflammatory bowel disease. Study-wide results and caveats: Diversity of TCRbeta measured by inverse Simpson was lower in IBD patients than in healthy co-twins. IBD patients, compared with healthy twins, shared fewer clonotypes with others (especially with disease activity).

The receptor comes from a human donor with ulcerative colitis or Crohn's disease, or a healthy co-twin of an affected twin (not recorded which). Input material: blood. V is TRBV29-1 and J is TRBJ2-2. The CDR3: CSVEASNTGELFF.